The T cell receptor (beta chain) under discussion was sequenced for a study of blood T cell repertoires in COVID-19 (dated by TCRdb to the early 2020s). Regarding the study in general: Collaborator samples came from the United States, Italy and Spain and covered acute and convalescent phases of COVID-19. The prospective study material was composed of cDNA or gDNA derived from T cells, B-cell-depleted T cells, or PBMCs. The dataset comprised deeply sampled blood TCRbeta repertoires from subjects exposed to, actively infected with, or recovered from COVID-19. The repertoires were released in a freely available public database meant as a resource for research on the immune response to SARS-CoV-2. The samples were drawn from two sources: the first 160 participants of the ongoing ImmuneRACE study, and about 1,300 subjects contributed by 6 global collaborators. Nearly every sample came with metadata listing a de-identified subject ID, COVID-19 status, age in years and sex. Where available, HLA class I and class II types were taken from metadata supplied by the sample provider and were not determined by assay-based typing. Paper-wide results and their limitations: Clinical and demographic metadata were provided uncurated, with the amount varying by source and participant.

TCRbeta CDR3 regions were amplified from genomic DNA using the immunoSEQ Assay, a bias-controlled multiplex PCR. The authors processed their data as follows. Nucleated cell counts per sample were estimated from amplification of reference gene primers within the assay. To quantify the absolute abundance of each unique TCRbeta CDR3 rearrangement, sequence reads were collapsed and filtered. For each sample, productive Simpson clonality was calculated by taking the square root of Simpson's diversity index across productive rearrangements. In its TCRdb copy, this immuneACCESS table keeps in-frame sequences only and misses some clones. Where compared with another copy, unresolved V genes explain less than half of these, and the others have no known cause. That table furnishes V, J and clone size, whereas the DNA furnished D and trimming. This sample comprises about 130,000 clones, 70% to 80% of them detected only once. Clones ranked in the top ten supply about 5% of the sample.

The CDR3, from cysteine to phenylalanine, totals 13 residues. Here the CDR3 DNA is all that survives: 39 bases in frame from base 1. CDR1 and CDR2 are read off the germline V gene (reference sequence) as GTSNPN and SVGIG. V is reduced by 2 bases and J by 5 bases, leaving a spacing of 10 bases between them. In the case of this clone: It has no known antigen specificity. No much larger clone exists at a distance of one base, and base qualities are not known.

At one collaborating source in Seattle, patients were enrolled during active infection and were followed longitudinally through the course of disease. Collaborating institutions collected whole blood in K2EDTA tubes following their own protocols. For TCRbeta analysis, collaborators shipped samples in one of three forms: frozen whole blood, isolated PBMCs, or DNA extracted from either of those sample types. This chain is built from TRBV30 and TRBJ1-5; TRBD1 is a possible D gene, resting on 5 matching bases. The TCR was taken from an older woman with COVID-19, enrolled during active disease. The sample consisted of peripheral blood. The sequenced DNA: TGTGCCTGGAGTATCAAAGGGGATCAGCCCCAGCATTTT. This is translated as CAWSIKGDQPQHF.